The text below deals with one T cell receptor beta chain. The target antigen is unknown. The table came from immunoSEQ multiplex PCR; TCRdb's copy has only in-frame clones and leaves some out. The repertoire holds over 200,000 clones, over 75% seen once, with more than 1.5% in the top ten. This sample is part of a study of cytomegalovirus exposure and HLA in healthy donors. Points from the study as a whole: Most TCRs appeared rarely, but some public TCRs recurred in many donors.

V lost 4 bases, J lost 6 bases, and 6 bases stayed unmatched. Germline lookup yields CDR1 SGHVS and CDR2 FQNEAQ. The CDR3 contains 14 residues. The receptor comes from a woman younger than 30 in good health and CMV-seropositive. Sample: PBMCs. The rearrangement uses TRBV7-8 and TRBJ1-5; 7 bases fit TRBD1. The CDR3 protein is CASSSTGWRQPQHF. CDR3 sequence (DNA): TGTGCCAGCAGCTCGACAGGGTGGCGTCAGCCCCAGCATTTT.